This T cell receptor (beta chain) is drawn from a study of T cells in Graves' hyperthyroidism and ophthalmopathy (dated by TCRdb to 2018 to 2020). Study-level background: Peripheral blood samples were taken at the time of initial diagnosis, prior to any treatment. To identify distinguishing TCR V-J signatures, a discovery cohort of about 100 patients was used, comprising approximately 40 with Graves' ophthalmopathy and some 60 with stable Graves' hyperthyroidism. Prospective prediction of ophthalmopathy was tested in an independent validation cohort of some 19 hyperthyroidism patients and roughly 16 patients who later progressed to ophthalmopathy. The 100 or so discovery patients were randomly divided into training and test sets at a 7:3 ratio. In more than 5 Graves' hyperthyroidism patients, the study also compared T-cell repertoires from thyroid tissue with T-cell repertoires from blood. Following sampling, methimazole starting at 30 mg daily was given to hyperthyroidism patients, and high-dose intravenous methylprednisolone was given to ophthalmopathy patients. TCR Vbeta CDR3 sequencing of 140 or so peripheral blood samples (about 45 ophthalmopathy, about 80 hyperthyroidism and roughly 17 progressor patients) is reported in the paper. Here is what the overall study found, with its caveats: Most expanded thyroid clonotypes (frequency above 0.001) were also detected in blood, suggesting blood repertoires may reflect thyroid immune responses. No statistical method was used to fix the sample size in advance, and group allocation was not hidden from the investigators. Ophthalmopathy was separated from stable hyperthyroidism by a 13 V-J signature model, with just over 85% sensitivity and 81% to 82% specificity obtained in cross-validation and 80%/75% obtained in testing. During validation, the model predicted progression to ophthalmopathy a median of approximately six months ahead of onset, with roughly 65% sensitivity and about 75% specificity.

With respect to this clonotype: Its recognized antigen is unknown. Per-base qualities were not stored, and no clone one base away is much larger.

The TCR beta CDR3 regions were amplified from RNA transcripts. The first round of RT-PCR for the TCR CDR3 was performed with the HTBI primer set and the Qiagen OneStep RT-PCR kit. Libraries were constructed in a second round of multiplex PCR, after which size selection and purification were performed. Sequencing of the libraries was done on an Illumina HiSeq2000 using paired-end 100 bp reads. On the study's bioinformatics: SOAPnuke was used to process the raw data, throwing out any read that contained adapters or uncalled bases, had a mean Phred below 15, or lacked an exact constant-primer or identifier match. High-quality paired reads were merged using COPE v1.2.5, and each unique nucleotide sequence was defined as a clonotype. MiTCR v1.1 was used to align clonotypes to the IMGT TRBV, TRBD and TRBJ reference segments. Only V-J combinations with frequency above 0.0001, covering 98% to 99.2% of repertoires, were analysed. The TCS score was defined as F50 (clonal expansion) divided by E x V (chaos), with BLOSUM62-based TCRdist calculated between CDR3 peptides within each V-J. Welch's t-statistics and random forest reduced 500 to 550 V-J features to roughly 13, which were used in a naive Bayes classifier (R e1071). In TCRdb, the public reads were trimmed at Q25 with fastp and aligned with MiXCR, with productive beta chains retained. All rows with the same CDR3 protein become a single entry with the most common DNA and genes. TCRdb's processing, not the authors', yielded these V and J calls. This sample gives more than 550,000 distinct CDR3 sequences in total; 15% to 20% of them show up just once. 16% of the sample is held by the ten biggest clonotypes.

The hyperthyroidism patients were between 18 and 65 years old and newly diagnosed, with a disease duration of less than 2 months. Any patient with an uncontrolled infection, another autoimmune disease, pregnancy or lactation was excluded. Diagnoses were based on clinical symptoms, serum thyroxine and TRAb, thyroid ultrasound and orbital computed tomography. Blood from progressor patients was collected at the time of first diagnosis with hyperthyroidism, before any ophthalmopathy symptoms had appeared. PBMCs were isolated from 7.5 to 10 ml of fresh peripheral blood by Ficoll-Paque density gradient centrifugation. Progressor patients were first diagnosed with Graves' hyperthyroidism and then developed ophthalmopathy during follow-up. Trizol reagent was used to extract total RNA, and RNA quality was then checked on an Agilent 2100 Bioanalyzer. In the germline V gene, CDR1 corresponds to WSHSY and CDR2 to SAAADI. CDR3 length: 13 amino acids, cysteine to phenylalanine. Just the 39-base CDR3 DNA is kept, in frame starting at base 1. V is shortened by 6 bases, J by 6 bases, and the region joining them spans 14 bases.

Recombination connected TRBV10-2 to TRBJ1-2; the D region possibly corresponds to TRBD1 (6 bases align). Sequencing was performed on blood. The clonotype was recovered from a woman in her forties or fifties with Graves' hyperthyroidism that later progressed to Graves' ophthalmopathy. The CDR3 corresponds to CASRDAGVDGYTF. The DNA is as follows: TGCGCCAGCAGGGACGCAGGGGTCGATGGCTACACCTTC.